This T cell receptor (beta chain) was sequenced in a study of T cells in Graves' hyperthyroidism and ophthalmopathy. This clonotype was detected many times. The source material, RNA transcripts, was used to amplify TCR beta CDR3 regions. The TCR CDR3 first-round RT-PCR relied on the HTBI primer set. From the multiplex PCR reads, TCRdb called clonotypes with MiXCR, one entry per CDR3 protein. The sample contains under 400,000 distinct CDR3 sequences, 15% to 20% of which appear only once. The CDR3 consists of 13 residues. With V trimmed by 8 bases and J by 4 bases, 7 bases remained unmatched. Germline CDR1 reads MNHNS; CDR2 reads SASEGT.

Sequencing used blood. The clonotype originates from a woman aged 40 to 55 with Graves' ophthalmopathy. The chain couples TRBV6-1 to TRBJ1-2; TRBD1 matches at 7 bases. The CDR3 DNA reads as TGTGCCAGCCACCGACAGGGCGGCTATGGCTACACCTTC. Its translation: CASHRQGGYGYTF.